These T cell receptor beta chains were read from a single sample in a study of cytomegalovirus exposure and HLA in healthy donors. Produced via immunoSEQ multiplex PCR; TCRdb's table is partial and in-frame only. The table includes under 150,000 clones, 74% detected once. Sequences were obtained from PBMCs. The source of these receptors is a woman aged 40 to 50 in good health and CMV-seropositive. The CDR3 runs from the conserved cysteine through the conserved F or W. D genes are given only for firm matches. The size of a clone is reported for some rows only, either as once, few or many, or as a class for expanded clones.

J | V | D | size | CDR3 | DNA
TRBJ2-1 | TRBV9 | TRBD1 | . | CASSPRTGTHSYNEQFF | TGTGCCAGCAGCCCCCGGACAGGAACTCACTCCTACAATGAGCAGTTCTTC
TRBJ1-2 | TRBV15 | . | . | CATSRAGLFGYTF | TGTGCCACCAGCAGAGCTGGCTTGTTTGGCTACACCTTC
TRBJ1-2 | TRBV19 | . | . | CASSIGNGGYGYTF | TGTGCCAGTAGTATCGGGAACGGGGGATATGGCTACACCTTC
TRBJ1-1 | TRBV11-3 | . | . | CASSLRRGYGEAFF | TGTGCCAGCAGCCTCCGCCGGGGGTACGGTGAAGCTTTCTTT
TRBJ1-3 | TRBV5-1 | . | . | CASSLAGTQGRFGNAIYF | TGCGCCAGCAGCTTGGCCGGGACACAGGGACGGTTCGGAAACGCCATATATTTT
TRBJ1-1 | TRBV5-4 | TRBD1 | . | CASSAGRGPRTEAFF | TGTGCCAGCAGCGCCGGAAGGGGGCCGAGGACTGAAGCTTTCTTT
TRBJ2-7 | TRBV6-1 | . | . | CASSERTAYYEQYF | TGTGCCAGCAGTGAACGGACAGCATACTACGAGCAGTACTTC
TRBJ1-5 | TRBV13 | . | . | CASSSRGPRQPQHF | TGTGCCAGCAGCTCGCGGGGACCGCGACAGCCCCAGCATTTT
TRBJ2-1 | TRBV14 | . | . | CASSQAARLNEQFF | TGTGCCAGCAGCCAAGCGGCGCGGCTCAATGAGCAGTTCTTC
TRBJ2-3 | TRBV5-1 | TRBD1 | . | CASSFGTGTDTQYF | TGCGCCAGCAGCTTCGGGACAGGGACAGATACGCAGTATTTT
TRBJ2-1 | TRBV4-1 | . | few | CASSQRVAGLLLFNEQFF | TGCGCCAGCAGCCAACGGGTTGCAGGGCTGCTTCTCTTCAATGAGCAGTTCTTC
TRBJ1-4 | TRBV29-1 | . | . | CSTSGGTNEKLFF | TGCAGCACGAGCGGGGGAACTAATGAAAAACTGTTTTTT
TRBJ2-1 | TRBV2 | TRBD2 | . | CASGVLGLAGGARSSYNEQFF | TGTGCCAGCGGGGTTCTAGGACTAGCGGGGGGAGCACGCAGCTCCTACAATGAGCAGTTCTTC
TRBJ2-7 | TRBV30 | . | . | CAWTIEPEQYF | TGTGCCTGGACTATTGAGCCCGAGCAGTACTTC
TRBJ1-1 | TRBV19 | . | . | CASSIWGGAEAFF | TGTGCCAGTAGTATTTGGGGAGGCGCTGAAGCTTTCTTT
TRBJ1-3 | TRBV5-4 | . | . | CASSWGVPGNTIYF | TGTGCCAGCAGCTGGGGAGTGCCTGGAAACACCATATATTTT
TRBJ2-5 | TRBV5-4 | . | . | CASSQGGIRETQYF | TGTGCCAGCAGCCAGGGGGGAATCCGAGAGACCCAGTACTTC
TRBJ2-1 | TRBV6-4 | . | . | CASSPSVGSSYNEQFF | TGTGCCAGCAGTCCCTCAGTAGGGAGCTCCTACAATGAGCAGTTCTTC
TRBJ2-5 | TRBV7-9 | . | . | CASSSLTSWETQYF | TGTGCCAGCAGCTCCCTGACTAGTTGGGAGACCCAGTACTTC
TRBJ1-6 | TRBV11-1 | TRBD1 | . | CASSLLDRESPLHF | TGTGCCAGCAGCTTACTCGACAGGGAATCACCCCTCCACTTT
TRBJ2-5 | TRBV4-2 | . | . | CASSQDLQTPRETQYF | TGTGCCAGCAGCCAAGATCTGCAAACCCCCAGAGAGACCCAGTACTTC
TRBJ1-2 | TRBV19 | . | . | CASRVSGTNDGYTF | TGTGCCAGTAGGGTTTCGGGTACCAATGATGGCTACACCTTC
TRBJ1-1 | TRBV5-1 | . | . | CASSLGKRSDTEAFF | TGCGCCAGCAGCTTGGGCAAGCGCTCGGACACTGAAGCTTTCTTT
TRBJ1-2 | TRBV5-4 | TRBD1 | . | CASSLPGQGREGGYTF | TGTGCCAGCAGCTTACCGGGACAGGGACGGGAGGGTGGCTACACCTTC
TRBJ1-2 | TRBV19 | . | . | CASSIEEAPAHF | TGTGCCAGTAGTATAGAGGAGGCCCCTGCCCACTTC
TRBJ1-4 | TRBV5-4 | TRBD1 | . | CASSLMGTAYEKLFF | TGTGCCAGCAGCTTGATGGGGACAGCCTACGAAAAACTGTTTTTT
TRBJ2-6 | TRBV9 | TRBD1 | once | CASSVGQIGSGANVLTF | TGTGCCAGCAGCGTGGGACAGATCGGCTCTGGGGCCAACGTCCTGACTTTC
TRBJ2-7 | TRBV2 | TRBD1 | . | CASRRTGRSYEQYF | TGTGCCAGCAGGAGGACAGGGCGTTCCTACGAGCAGTACTTC
TRBJ1-4 | TRBV19 | TRBD1 | . | CASSIAAGTGGEKLFF | TGTGCCAGTAGTATAGCCGCCGGGACAGGGGGTGAAAAACTGTTTTTT
TRBJ1-5 | TRBV5-1 | . | . | CASSWDINQPQHF | TGCGCCAGCAGTTGGGACATCAATCAGCCCCAGCATTTT
TRBJ1-1 | TRBV30 | TRBD1 | . | CAWIGSRGAVGLLAEAFF | TGTGCCTGGATTGGGTCCAGGGGGGCAGTCGGGCTGCTGGCTGAAGCTTTCTTT
TRBJ2-7 | TRBV28 | . | . | CASRGAVYEQYF | TGTGCCAGTCGGGGGGCCGTCTACGAGCAGTACTTC
TRBJ1-1 | TRBV19 | . | few | CASSPWWGENTEAFF | TGTGCCAGTAGTCCCTGGTGGGGGGAAAACACTGAAGCTTTCTTT
TRBJ1-4 | TRBV5-6 | TRBD1 | . | CASSLFGTGENEKLFF | TGTGCCAGCAGCTTGTTTGGGACAGGGGAGAATGAAAAACTGTTTTTT
TRBJ2-3 | TRBV10-3 | TRBD1 | . | CAIRGQGIDTQYF | TGTGCCATCAGAGGACAGGGTATAGATACGCAGTATTTT
TRBJ2-1 | TRBV6-1 | . | few | CASGAGVSYNEQFF | TGTGCCAGCGGGGCAGGGGTCTCCTACAATGAGCAGTTCTTC
TRBJ1-5 | TRBV19 | . | few | CASTWGGNSNQPQHF | TGTGCCAGTACCTGGGGCGGGAATAGCAATCAGCCCCAGCATTTT
TRBJ2-7 | TRBV27 | . | . | CASSRGPRPYEQYF | TGTGCCAGCAGTAGGGGCCCCCGCCCCTACGAGCAGTACTTC
TRBJ2-6 | TRBV19 | . | . | CASSSPQTSGANVLTF | TGTGCCAGTAGTTCTCCCCAAACTTCTGGGGCCAACGTCCTGACTTTC
TRBJ2-1 | TRBV7-8 | TRBD1 | once | CASSSGQGALNEQFF | TGTGCCAGCAGCTCGGGACAGGGGGCTCTCAATGAGCAGTTCTTC
TRBJ1-6 | TRBV6-5 | . | . | CASSPDRLNSPLHF | TGTGCCAGCAGTCCGGACAGATTGAATTCACCCCTCCACTTT
TRBJ2-7 | TRBV7-6 | TRBD2 | once | CASSPRGERGAFYEQYF | TGTGCCAGCAGCCCCCGCGGGGAGCGGGGGGCCTTCTACGAGCAGTACTTC
TRBJ1-6 | TRBV30 | . | few | CAWSRGKTAGSPLHF | TGTGCCTGGAGCAGGGGAAAGACTGCAGGGTCACCCCTCCACTTT
TRBJ1-5 | TRBV30 | . | . | CAWSRGLNSNQPQHF | TGTGCCTGGAGTAGGGGACTAAATAGCAATCAGCCCCAGCATTTT
TRBJ1-3 | TRBV29-1 | . | . | CSVELQAGNTIYF | TGCAGCGTTGAATTACAGGCTGGAAACACCATATATTTT
TRBJ2-3 | TRBV4-2 | TRBD2 | . | CASSLRVGGGNTDTQYF | TGTGCCAGCAGCCTCCGGGTCGGCGGGGGAAACACAGATACGCAGTATTTT
TRBJ2-2 | TRBV7-7 | TRBD1 | . | CASSLASTGSTGELFF | TGTGCTAGCAGCTTAGCCTCGACAGGGTCTACGGGGGAGCTGTTTTTT
TRBJ2-1 | TRBV18 | TRBD2 | . | CAGSPSTSGGPNEQFF | TGTGCCGGCTCACCATCAACTAGCGGGGGCCCCAATGAGCAGTTCTTC
TRBJ1-3 | TRBV6-1 | . | . | CASSEAISMGGDF | TGTGCCAGCAGTGAAGCGATCTCGATGGGAGGGGATTTT
TRBJ2-7 | TRBV23-1 | TRBD1 | . | CASSRPGQGGSYEQYF | TGCGCCAGCAGTCGCCCTGGACAGGGGGGTTCCTACGAGCAGTACTTC
TRBJ1-1 | TRBV6-5 | . | . | CASALQGRTEAFF | TGTGCCAGCGCCCTCCAGGGTAGGACTGAAGCTTTCTTT
TRBJ2-3 | TRBV7-9 | . | . | CASSGTPADTQYF | TGTGCCAGCAGCGGGACTCCTGCAGATACGCAGTATTTT
TRBJ2-3 | TRBV4-1 | . | . | CASSHPGEDTQYF | TGCGCCAGCAGCCATCCGGGGGAAGATACGCAGTATTTT
TRBJ1-2 | TRBV7-8 | TRBD1 | . | CASSLDRGNGYTF | TGTGCCAGCAGCCTAGACAGGGGGAATGGCTACACCTTC
TRBJ1-6 | TRBV5-4 | TRBD1 | . | CASSPGQGAFYNSPLHF | TGTGCCAGCAGCCCGGGACAGGGGGCTTTCTATAATTCACCCCTCCACTTT
TRBJ1-5 | TRBV7-9 | . | . | CSSSTTGSYDQPQHF | TGTTCCAGCAGCACGACAGGCTCTTATGATCAGCCCCAGCATTTT
TRBJ1-2 | TRBV5-6 | . | . | CASSYTQGGYTF | TGTGCCAGCAGCTATACGCAGGGTGGCTACACCTTC
TRBJ2-5 | TRBV7-8 | . | . | CASSFSPILQETQYF | TGTGCCAGCAGCTTTTCTCCCATACTACAAGAGACCCAGTACTTC
TRBJ1-1 | TRBV15 | . | . | CATSYRRGNTEAFF | TGTGCCACCAGCTACCGTCGGGGGAACACTGAAGCTTTCTTT
TRBJ2-1 | TRBV4-3 | . | . | CASSRNGQTWDEQFF | TGCGCCAGCAGCCGCAACGGACAGACTTGGGATGAGCAGTTCTTC